One and the same sample provided the 19 T cell receptor beta chains below, sequenced in a study of T-cell memory formation after mild COVID-19. TCRdb fed the 5' RACE reads into MiXCR, producing one record per CDR3 protein. Among approximately 390,000 distinct CDR3 sequences listed, 15% to 20% were seen once. The sequenced material came from PBMCs or a T cell subset sorted from them (not recorded which). These TCRs come from a man between 18 and 35 years old who had mild COVID-19 (a few samples of this study predate the infection). Cell type and time point are not known.

This clonotype was observed a few times. The chain joins TRBV10-3 to TRBJ2-7; no firm D call. The CDR3 is 13 residues long. V lost 0 bases to trimming and J lost 5 bases, with 8 bases between them. From germline, CDR1 is ENHRY and CDR2 SYGVKD. The CDR3 DNA follows: TGTGCCATCAGTGAGTCGTGGCGGAACGAGCAGTACGTC. Protein product: CAISESWRNEQYV.

This clonotype was seen many times. This chain links TRBV29-1 with TRBJ2-3; tentative D call: TRBD1 (6 bases). CDR3 length equals 13 residues. CDR1 is SQVTM and CDR2 is ANQGSEA in the germline V gene. Trimming pared 0 bases from V and 6 bases from J, leaving 10 bases between. CDR3 DNA: TGCAGCGTTGAAGATGGGGGCTCGGATACGCAGTATTTT. Amino acid sequence: CSVEDGGSDTQYF.

This clonotype was recorded at least ten times. The V and J genes are TRBV12-3 or TRBV12-4 and TRBJ2-1; D is unresolved. V shed 5 bases and J shed 15 bases, with 17 bases lying between them. The CDR3 is 12 amino acids. CDR3 bases: TGTGCCAGCAGTACATGGACCACTTCGGTGTTCTTC. Its protein product is CASSTWTTSVFF.

The chain recombines TRBV6-5 with TRBJ2-3; D remains ambiguous. Germline CDR1 reads MNHEY; CDR2 reads SVGAGI. Deletions cut 0 bases from V and 1 base from J, with 11 bases between. This CDR3 comprises 16 residues. CDR3 bases: TGTGCCAGCAGTTACTCGATGGCCTTAGGCACAGATACGCAGTATTTT. Amino acids: CASSYSMALGTDTQYF.

There are a few counts of this clonotype. This chain links TRBV6-5 with TRBJ1-4; weak D call: TRBD1 (5 bases). Germline V gene sequence: CDR1 MNHEY, CDR2 SVGAGI. This CDR3 spans 13 amino acids. Trimming took off 0 bases at V and 8 bases at J, with 7 bases between the two ends. This CDR3 is CASSYSRGEKLFF. CDR3 DNA sequence: TGTGCCAGCAGTTACTCGAGGGGCGAAAAACTGTTTTTT.

The chain uses TRBV9 and TRBJ2-5; TRBD1 aligns across 8 bases. Unmatched junction bases numbered 8, after V lost 3 bases and J lost 1 base. CDR3 length: 16 amino acids. From germline, CDR1 is SGDLS and CDR2 YYNGEE. The CDR3 DNA reads TGTGCCAGCAGCGCCGATGGACAGGGATCCCAAGAGACCCAGTACTTC. Its translation is CASSADGQGSQETQYF.

The chain combines TRBV20-1 with TRBJ2-4, with TRBD1 matching over 7 bases. V dropped 6 bases and J dropped 8; count of bases not matched to a gene: 10. Germline CDR1 DFQATT, CDR2 SNEGSKA (reference sequence). There are 13 residues in the CDR3. CDR3 coding DNA: TGCAGTGCCGACGACAGGGTGCGGGACATTCAGTACTTC. It codes for CSADDRVRDIQYF.

The V gene is TRBV4-1, the J gene TRBJ2-7; D is possibly TRBD1 (5 bases). This CDR3 region has 15 residues. Germline CDR1 MGHRA, CDR2 YSYEKL. The V gene lost 4 bases and the J gene lost 0 bases, with 13 bases spanning the gap. CDR3: CASSRSIQASYEQYF. CDR3 in DNA: TGCGCCAGCAGCCGAAGTATACAGGCCTCCTACGAGCAGTACTTC.

This chain joins TRBV12-3 or TRBV12-4 and TRBJ2-1; D gene ambiguous. This CDR3 has 12 amino acids. V lost 6 bases to trimming and J lost 9 bases, with 12 bases between them. CDR3 DNA: TGTGCCAGCAGCACTGGTTGGTCTGAGCAGTTCTTC. Its protein product is CASSTGWSEQFF.

This chain joins TRBV5-1 and TRBJ2-1; D unresolved. The CDR3 contains 15 residues. The V end was cut by 0 bases, the J end by 4 bases, with 11 bases between. Germline V gene lookup returns CDR1 SGHRS and CDR2 YFSETQ. The CDR3 DNA sequence: TGCGCCAGCAGCTTGGTGTCTAATGGTTACAATGAGCAGTTCTTC. This translates into CASSLVSNGYNEQFF.

This clonotype was counted between two and nine times. The chain uses TRBV27 and TRBJ2-1; no reliable D call. CDR1 MNHEY and CDR2 SMNVEV come from the germline V gene (reference sequence). CDR3 length: 14 amino acids. V was shortened by 5 bases and J by 0 bases, with 8 bases between the two germline ends. CDR3 protein: CASSSPRSYNEQFF. The CDR3 DNA is TGTGCCAGCAGTAGCCCCCGCTCCTACAATGAGCAGTTCTTC.

This clonotype was seen more than once but under ten times. The chain links TRBV27 to TRBJ1-1, with 7 bases identical to TRBD1. This CDR3 spans 12 amino acids. V lost 6 bases and J lost 7; bases outside the gene matches: 5. Germline V gene data show CDR1 as MNHEY and CDR2 as SMNVEV (reference sequence). The chain's CDR3 is CASRNRGLEAFF. In nucleotides, the CDR3 is TGTGCCAGCAGAAACAGGGGTCTTGAAGCTTTCTTT.

The rearrangement uses TRBV7-8 and TRBJ1-4, with D unresolved. The V gene's germline CDR1 is SGHVS and CDR2 FQNEAQ. V lost 1 base to trimming and J lost 7 bases, with 13 bases between them. The CDR3 runs 15 residues. DNA for the CDR3: TGTGCCAGCAGCTTAGGTGGAGGAATCGGTGAAAAACTGTTTTTT. Translating gives CASSLGGGIGEKLFF.

The chain has TRBV10-3 and TRBJ2-7, with D maybe TRBD2 (5 bases). From germline, CDR1 is ENHRY and CDR2 SYGVKD. This CDR3 is 14 amino acids long. Between the trimmed V and J ends, which lost 5 bases and 7 bases, there was a span of 18 bases. The CDR3 DNA reads as TGTGCCATCAGTAACACCTCGGGGTTCGCGGAGCAGTACTTC. The encoded protein is CAISNTSGFAEQYF.

This clonotype was found a few times. The chain combines TRBV7-9 with TRBJ2-6; a weak D match, TRBD2 (6 bases). Germline loops: CDR1 SEHNR, CDR2 FQNEAQ (reference sequence). With 3 bases removed from V and 3 bases from J, the gap between germline ends came to 15 bases. This CDR3 region has 17 residues. This CDR3 is CASSFRGSARGANVLTF. CDR3 nucleotide sequence: TGTGCCAGCAGCTTTCGGGGGTCGGCCCGTGGGGCCAACGTCCTGACTTTC.

The chain is built from TRBV3-1 and TRBJ2-5; D possibly corresponds to TRBD2 (5 bases). With 2 bases removed from V and 4 bases from J, the gap between germline ends came to 8 bases. This CDR3 is built from 13 residues. The germline CDR1 and CDR2 sequences are LGHDT and YNNKEL (reference sequence). The CDR3 bases are TGTGCCAGCAGCCAAAATGAGGGAGAGACCCAGTACTTC. Translation: CASSQNEGETQYF.

This clonotype was counted at least ten times. The rearrangement links TRBV7-2 to TRBJ2-5; the match to TRBD2 covers 11 bases. Germline trimming cut 6 bases from V and 3 bases from J; bases unmatched to any gene: 6. The CDR3 contains 15 residues. Germline V CDR1 and CDR2: SGHTA, FQGNSA. CDR3 in DNA: TGTGCCAGCAGGTCGAAACTAGCGGGGGAAGAGACCCAGTACTTC. Its protein is CASRSKLAGEETQYF. Complete variable domain (other parts from reference TRBV7-2 and TRBJ2-5): GAGVSQSPSNKVTEKGKDVELRCDPISGHTALYWYRQSLGQGLEFLIYFQGNSAPDKSGLPSDRFSAERTGGSVSTLTIQRTQQEDSAVYLCASRSKLAGEETQYFGPGTRLLVL.

This clonotype was observed many times. This chain links TRBV7-2 with TRBJ2-7; TRBD2 is a possible D gene (6 bases). This CDR3 region has 15 residues. Germline V gives CDR1 SGHTA, CDR2 FQGNSA. V was pared by 5 bases and J by 5 bases, with 19 bases between. CDR3 coding DNA: TGTGCCAGCAGCCCTTTACCCGGCGGGACCGACGAGCAGTACTTC. The encoded protein is CASSPLPGGTDEQYF.

This clonotype has just a few counts. V usage is TRBV7-9 and J usage is TRBJ2-7; the D is unclear. In germline, CDR1 is SEHNR, CDR2 FQNEAQ (reference sequence). V lost 4 bases and J 2 bases, leaving 15 bases between the germline ends. There are 15 residues in the CDR3. CDR3 in DNA: TGTGCCAGCAGCTGGACCGGCGGTGGGGCCTACGAGCAGTACTTC. Translated: CASSWTGGGAYEQYF.